One T cell receptor beta chain is described in this entry. At the DNA level, this CDR3 is encoded by other sequences in the same sample as well. This record belongs to a study of blood T cell repertoires in COVID-19. At the level of the study: There were acute and convalescent COVID-19 samples, and they came from the United States, Italy and Spain. The cDNA or gDNA used as material had been derived from T cells, B-cell-depleted T cells, or PBMCs.

Methods used by the authors: Estimation of nucleated cell counts was performed using reference gene primer amplification. Method: immunoSEQ multiplex PCR; TCRdb's copy keeps in-frame clones and lacks some. That table supplies the V and J calls and clone size; D and trimming were determined from the DNA. The repertoire holds under 500,000 clones, with around nine tenths as singletons. CDR1 and CDR2 from the germline V gene are SGHDT and YYEEEE. V was pared by 0 bases and J by 0 bases, with 0 bases of the junction left unmatched. This CDR3 comprises 15 residues. This chain links TRBV5-6 with TRBJ2-1; 7 bases map to TRBD1. The receptor's source is a woman in her twenties or thirties with acute or convalescent COVID-19. The sample consisted of peripheral blood. CDR3 sequence (DNA): TGTGCCAGCAGCTTGGGGACAGGCTCCTACAATGAGCAGTTCTTC. Its protein is CASSLGTGSYNEQFF.